The entry below describes one TCR beta chain. Sequenced by immunoSEQ multiplex PCR; TCRdb stores in-frame clones only, minus some. Here the sample spans some 130,000 clones, around 94% being singletons. Thymus pieces cut out during corrective heart surgery were the tissue that was used. V lost 5 bases and J lost 6, with 14 bases in between. This CDR3 is built from 14 residues. Germline CDR1 MNHNS, CDR2 SASEGT. This record comes from a study of human thymus T cells. This rearrangement joins TRBV6-1 to TRBJ2-1, with D unclear. Source material: thymus tissue. This TCR came from a boy in the first two years of life with a congenital heart defect but otherwise immunologically healthy. As DNA, the CDR3 is TGTGCCAGCAGTAAAACCCCGCCCATCAATGAGCAGTTCTTC. Its protein is CASSKTPPINEQFF.